These T cell receptor beta chains were read from a single sample in a study of T cells in Graves' hyperthyroidism and ophthalmopathy. TCRdb re-called the multiplex PCR reads with MiXCR, one entry per CDR3 protein. The repertoire consists of roughly 700,000 distinct CDR3 sequences, with approximately 15% occurring once and the leading ten covering roughly 10%. Sequencing input: blood. The receptors come from a woman aged 18-29 years with Graves' hyperthyroidism. Both conserved end residues are part of each CDR3. D genes are given only for firm matches. The listing skips clone size in some rows; elsewhere it reads once, few, many or a size class.

d_gene	j_gene	abundance	v_gene	CDR3aa	CDR3nt
NA	TRBJ1-2	many	TRBV5-8	CASSLAPGTGTYGYTF	TGTGCCAGCAGCTTGGCGCCCGGAACAGGGACTTATGGCTACACCTTC
TRBD2	TRBJ2-5	many	TRBV29-1	CSVARGTSGGQETQYF	TGCAGCGTTGCCCGCGGGACTAGCGGGGGTCAAGAGACCCAGTACTTC
NA	TRBJ2-7	many	TRBV28	CASRRQHNSYEQYF	TGTGCCAGCAGGCGACAGCACAATTCCTACGAGCAGTACTTC
NA	TRBJ1-5	NA	TRBV29-1	CSVQGSFNQPQHF	TGCAGCGTACAGGGAAGCTTTAATCAGCCCCAGCATTTT
TRBD1	TRBJ2-7	many	TRBV28	CASQGTPDRASYEQYF	TGTGCCAGCCAGGGCACCCCGGACAGGGCTTCCTACGAGCAGTACTTC
NA	TRBJ2-1	many	TRBV6-5	CASSYSSSAGEQFF	TGTGCCAGCAGTTACTCGAGTAGCGCCGGTGAGCAGTTCTTC
NA	TRBJ1-4	many	TRBV28	CAATGGTNEKLFF	TGTGCCGCCACAGGAGGCACTAATGAAAAACTGTTTTTT
NA	TRBJ1-1	few	TRBV10-3	CAISELTPTEAFF	TGTGCCATCAGTGAGTTGACTCCCACTGAAGCTTTCTTT
NA	TRBJ2-3	NA	TRBV12-5	CASGLYEGGDTQYF	TGTGCTAGTGGTTTGTACGAAGGTGGAGATACGCAGTATTTT
NA	TRBJ2-2	NA	TRBV6-1	CASHYGWELFF	TGTGCCAGCCACTACGGCTGGGAGCTGTTTTTT
NA	TRBJ2-3	many	TRBV4-1	CASSQVGLRKKRGDTQYF	TGCGCCAGCAGCCAAGTTGGTCTGAGGAAAAAACGGGGAGATACGCAGTATTTT
NA	TRBJ2-2	NA	TRBV27	CASSYVTGELFF	TGTGCCAGCAGTTACGTTACCGGGGAGCTGTTTTTT
NA	TRBJ1-1	few	TRBV19	CASSIGVRTEAFF	TGTGCCAGTAGTATCGGGGTCCGGACTGAAGCTTTCTTT
TRBD2	TRBJ2-7	many	TRBV7-2	CASSFPQREGYEQYF	TGTGCCAGCAGCTTCCCCCAGCGGGAGGGGTACGAGCAGTACTTC
TRBD1	TRBJ1-1	many	TRBV15	CATSGRDREAEAFF	TGTGCCACCAGCGGCCGGGACAGGGAGGCTGAAGCTTTCTTT
NA	TRBJ2-6	few	TRBV4-1	CASSRISGANVLTF	TGCGCCAGCAGCCGGATCTCTGGGGCCAACGTCCTGACTTTC
NA	TRBJ1-1	NA	TRBV29-1	CSVFASANTEAFF	TGCAGCGTTTTTGCTAGTGCGAACACTGAAGCTTTCTTT
TRBD1	TRBJ1-5	many	TRBV30	CAWGGQGDNQPQHF	TGTGCCTGGGGTGGACAGGGGGACAATCAGCCCCAGCATTTT
NA	TRBJ1-2	many	TRBV27	CASSLLLGDYGYTF	TGTGCCAGCAGTTTACTCCTTGGGGACTATGGCTACACCTTC
NA	TRBJ2-1	few	TRBV7-8	CASSISRRGAYEQFF	TGTGCCAGCAGTATTAGTCGTCGCGGAGCCTATGAGCAGTTCTTC
NA	TRBJ1-1	many	TRBV20-1	CSARRGTGSGTEAFF	TGCAGTGCTAGAAGGGGAACAGGGTCGGGCACTGAAGCTTTCTTT
NA	TRBJ2-4	many	TRBV7-3	CASSLTEASSQYF	TGTGCCAGCAGCTTAACCGAAGCGAGTTCTCAGTACTTC
NA	TRBJ2-2	many	TRBV7-9	CASSLGLNTGELFF	TGTGCCAGCAGCTTAGGACTGAACACCGGGGAGCTGTTTTTT
TRBD1	TRBJ1-3	NA	TRBV5-4	CASSQDRARNTIYF	TGTGCCAGCAGCCAAGACAGGGCCCGAAACACCATATATTTT
NA	TRBJ1-2	few	TRBV27	CASSLYGRYGYTF	TGTGCCAGCAGTTTATACGGCCGCTATGGCTACACCTTC
TRBD2	TRBJ2-7	many	TRBV6-1	CASSESWGGVTLYEQYF	TGTGCCAGCAGTGAATCCTGGGGGGGGGTTACCCTCTACGAGCAGTACTTC
TRBD1	TRBJ2-7	few	TRBV2	CASSTIAGTGTYEQYF	TGTGCCAGTAGCACCATAGCCGGGACAGGGACCTACGAGCAGTACTTC
TRBD1	TRBJ2-7	NA	TRBV10-3	CAISGPGQPYEQYF	TGTGCCATCAGTGGTCCGGGACAGCCCTACGAGCAGTACTTC
NA	TRBJ1-1	NA	TRBV5-4	CASAAVDTEAFF	TGTGCCAGCGCAGCGGTGGACACTGAAGCTTTCTTT
NA	TRBJ2-7	many	TRBV30	CAWSMGQPSYEQYF	TGTGCCTGGAGCATGGGACAACCATCCTACGAGCAGTACTTC
TRBD2	TRBJ2-1	many	TRBV13	CASSLRRGGAVYNEQFF	TGTGCCAGCAGCTTACGCCGGGGGGGCGCGGTCTACAATGAGCAGTTCTTC
NA	TRBJ1-6	few	TRBV7-9	CASSLGWQTNNSPLHF	TGTGCCAGCAGCTTAGGTTGGCAGACAAATAATTCACCCCTCCACTTT
NA	TRBJ2-7	many	TRBV30	CAGEPGLSSYEQYF	TGTGCCGGCGAACCCGGTCTGAGCTCCTACGAGCAGTACTTC
NA	TRBJ2-7	many	TRBV28	CASSLFLRRGFSYEQYF	TGTGCCAGCAGCCTTTTCCTCCGTCGAGGGTTCTCCTACGAGCAGTACTTC
NA	TRBJ1-5	NA	TRBV7-2	CASSLAQVNQPQHF	TGTGCCAGCAGCTTAGCGCAGGTTAATCAGCCCCAGCATTTT
TRBD1	TRBJ2-3	many	TRBV6-1	CASSGWDRYTDTQYF	TGTGCCAGCAGTGGCTGGGACAGGTACACAGATACGCAGTATTTT
NA	TRBJ2-1	few	TRBV12-3/TRBV12-4	CASRAQGAGAGNEQFF	TGTGCCAGCAGAGCTCAGGGGGCGGGGGCGGGGAATGAGCAGTTCTTC
TRBD1	TRBJ1-3	many	TRBV7-2	CASSRQGAGGNTIYF	TGTGCCAGCAGCCGACAGGGAGCTGGTGGAAACACCATATATTTT
NA	TRBJ2-7	few	TRBV18	CASSPRIGQSYEQYF	TGTGCCAGCTCACCACGGATCGGACAGTCCTACGAGCAGTACTTC
NA	TRBJ2-7	many	TRBV20-1	CSARETGLGEQYF	TGCAGTGCTAGGGAAACAGGGCTCGGCGAGCAGTACTTC